These T cell receptor beta chains were read from a single sample in a study of blood T cell repertoires in COVID-19. Here immunoSEQ multiplex PCR was the method, and the copy in TCRdb shows in-frame clones only, minus some. The sample has just under 150,000 clones; approximately 87% are singletons. The sequenced sample was peripheral blood. The receptor set was obtained from a woman between 45 and 60 years old with active or convalescent COVID-19. CDR3s include the opening cysteine and the closing phenylalanine or tryptophan. A D gene is named only where the DNA matches it firmly. The size entry is marked missing in some rows and otherwise reads once, few, many or a size class.

d_call	v_call	cdr3_length	clone_size	j_call	cdr3_aa	cdr3_nt
TRBD2	TRBV7-6	16	NA	TRBJ2-3	CASSWTSGRTTDTQYF	TGTGCCAGCAGCTGGACTAGCGGGAGGACCACAGATACGCAGTATTTT
NA	TRBV2	15	NA	TRBJ1-4	CASKVTVATNEKLFF	TGTGCCAGCAAAGTTACGGTTGCAACTAATGAAAAACTGTTTTTT
NA	TRBV12-1	18	NA	TRBJ1-1	CASSRGSRGQGVNTEAFF	TGTGCCAGCAGCCGTGGGTCCAGGGGGCAGGGGGTGAACACTGAAGCTTTCTTT
TRBD2	TRBV6-5	16	NA	TRBJ2-5	CASSYSLAGIQETQYF	TGTGCCAGCAGTTACTCCCTAGCGGGGATACAAGAGACCCAGTACTTC
NA	TRBV19	15	NA	TRBJ1-6	CASTMRNSHGTPLHF	TGTGCCAGTACCATGAGGAACTCCCACGGGACACCCCTCCACTTT
NA	TRBV19	15	NA	TRBJ2-1	CASSIDGSSYNEQFF	TGTGCCAGTAGTATCGACGGGTCTAGCTACAATGAGCAGTTCTTC
NA	TRBV7-2	16	NA	TRBJ1-5	CASSLEGLNSGQPQHF	TGTGCCAGCAGCTTAGAGGGACTCAATTCGGGTCAGCCCCAGCATTTT
TRBD2	TRBV11-2	18	NA	TRBJ2-5	CASSLVPMGGGNQETQYF	TGTGCCAGCAGCTTAGTCCCCATGGGCGGGGGGAACCAAGAGACCCAGTACTTC
NA	TRBV28	14	few	TRBJ1-2	CASSSRTDRHGYTF	TGTGCCAGCAGTTCCCGGACAGATCGGCATGGCTACACCTTC
TRBD1	TRBV5-1	17	NA	TRBJ1-2	CASSLERTGKGGYGYTF	TGCGCCAGCAGCTTGGAGCGGACAGGGAAGGGGGGCTATGGCTACACCTTC
NA	TRBV4-1	14	NA	TRBJ1-1	CASSPRTVNTEAFF	TGCGCCAGCAGCCCGAGGACAGTGAACACTGAAGCTTTCTTT
NA	TRBV3-1/TRBV3-2	15	NA	TRBJ2-7	CASSHEQGSSYEQYF	TGTGCCAGCAGCCATGAACAGGGAAGTTCCTACGAGCAGTACTTC
NA	TRBV28	14	NA	TRBJ1-1	CASSLPRQSTEAFF	TGTGCCAGCAGTTTACCCAGACAGTCCACTGAAGCTTTCTTT
TRBD1	TRBV12-3/TRBV12-4	13	NA	TRBJ2-2	CASSLQGAGELFF	TGTGCCAGCAGTTTACAGGGGGCCGGGGAGCTGTTTTTT